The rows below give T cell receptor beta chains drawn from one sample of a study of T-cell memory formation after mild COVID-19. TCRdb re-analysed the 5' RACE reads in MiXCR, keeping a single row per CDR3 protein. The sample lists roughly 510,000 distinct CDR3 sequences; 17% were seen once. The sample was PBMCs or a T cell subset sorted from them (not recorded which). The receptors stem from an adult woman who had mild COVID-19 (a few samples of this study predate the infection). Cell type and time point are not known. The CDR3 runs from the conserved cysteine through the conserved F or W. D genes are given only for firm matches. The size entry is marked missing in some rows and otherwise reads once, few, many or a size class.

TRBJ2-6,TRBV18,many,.,TGCGCCAGCAGCCCACAGGGCTCTGGGGCCAACGTCCTGACTTTC,CASSPQGSGANVLTF
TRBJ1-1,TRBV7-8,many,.,TGTGCCAGCAGCTTAGTAAGCCAAATAATAGTTAAGGCTTTCTTT,CASSLVSQIIVKAFF
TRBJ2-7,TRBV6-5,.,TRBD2,TGTGCCAGCAGTTACGGCGCTGAAGACGGGACTAGGGTTTTC,CASSYGAEDGTRVF
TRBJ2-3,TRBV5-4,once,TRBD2,TGTGCCAGCAGCTTGGGGGGAACTAGCGGGAGTTCAGATACGCAGTATTTT,CASSLGGTSGSSDTQYF
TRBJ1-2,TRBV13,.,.,TGTGCCAGCAGCTTAGAGTATAACTATGGCTACACCTTC,CASSLEYNYGYTF
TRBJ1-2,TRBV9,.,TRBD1,TGTGCCAGCAGCGCGACAGGGGTCTATGGCTACACCTTC,CASSATGVYGYTF
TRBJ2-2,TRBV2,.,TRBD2,TGTGCCAGCAAGCCGGGACTAGCGGGGGGACAAACCGGGGAGCTGTTTTTT,CASKPGLAGGQTGELFF
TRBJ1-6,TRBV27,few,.,TGTGCCAGCAGTTTAACAGTCGAGACACCCCTCCACTTT,CASSLTVETPLHF
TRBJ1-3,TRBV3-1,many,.,TGTGCCAGCAGCGTCCTGGGGAGTACCTACTCTGGAAACACCATATATTTT,CASSVLGSTYSGNTIYF
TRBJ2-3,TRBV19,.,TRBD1,TGTGCCAGTAGTCCCGGACAGGGGGCAAATACGCAGTATTTT,CASSPGQGANTQYF
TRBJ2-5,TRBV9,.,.,TGTGCCAGCAGCGTAGCGGTCTCTAGGCAAGAGACCCAGTACTTC,CASSVAVSRQETQYF
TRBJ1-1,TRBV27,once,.,TGTGCCAGCAGTTTAGGGCTCGGCTTCCTGAACACTGAAGCTTTCTTT,CASSLGLGFLNTEAFF
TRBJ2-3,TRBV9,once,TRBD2,TGTGCCAGCAGCGTCCCCGGACTAGCGGCGCACTCTAGCACAGATACGCAGTATTTT,CASSVPGLAAHSSTDTQYF
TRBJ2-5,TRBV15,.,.,TGTGCCACCAGCAGACCCCCAGGAGTGACCCAGTACTTC,CATSRPPGVTQYF
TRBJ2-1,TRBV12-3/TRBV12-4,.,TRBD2,TGTGCCAGCAGTTCCCGACCCTTAGCGGGGCAGTATTGGGATGAGCAGTTCTTC,CASSSRPLAGQYWDEQFF
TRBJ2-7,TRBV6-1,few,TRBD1,TGTGCCAGCAGCGCCCTGGGACAGGGGATCTACGAGCAGTACTTC,CASSALGQGIYEQYF
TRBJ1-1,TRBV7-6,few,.,TGTGCCAGCAGCTTAGCGTGGGCAGACACTGAAGCTTTCTTT,CASSLAWADTEAFF
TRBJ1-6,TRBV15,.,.,TGTGCCACCAGCACCAGAAATTCACCCCTCCACTTT,CATSTRNSPLHF
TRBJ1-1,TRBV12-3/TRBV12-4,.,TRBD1,TGTGCCAGCAGTCCCTGGGACAGGGGGGACACTGAAGCTTTCTTT,CASSPWDRGDTEAFF
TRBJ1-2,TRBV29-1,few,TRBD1,TGCAGCGTTCATCCCGGACAGGGTGGCTACACCTTC,CSVHPGQGGYTF
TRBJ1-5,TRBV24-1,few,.,TGTGCCACCAGTGCATCGAAGGGGGGCAATAGCAATCAGCCCCAGCATTTT,CATSASKGGNSNQPQHF
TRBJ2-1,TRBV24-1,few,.,TGTGCCACCAGTGAAATCGGGCCCCGCCACAATGAGCAGTTCTTC,CATSEIGPRHNEQFF
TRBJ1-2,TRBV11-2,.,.,TGTGCCAGCAGCTTCATCGGTAGTTATGGCTACACCTTC,CASSFIGSYGYTF
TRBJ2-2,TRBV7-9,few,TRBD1,TGTGCCAGCAGCCTTGGGGGACAGCTGAACACCGGGGAGCTGTTTTTT,CASSLGGQLNTGELFF
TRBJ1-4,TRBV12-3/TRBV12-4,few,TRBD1,TGTGCCAGCAGTTTCCGGACAGGGGGTAGAGAAAAACTGTTTTTT,CASSFRTGGREKLFF
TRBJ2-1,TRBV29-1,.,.,TGCAGCGCCGGAGGGGACTTACAGGGCAATGAGCAGTTCTTC,CSAGGDLQGNEQFF
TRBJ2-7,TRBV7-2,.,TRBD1,TGTGCCAGCAGACCCGGGACAGGGGGTTACGAGCAGTACTTC,CASRPGTGGYEQYF
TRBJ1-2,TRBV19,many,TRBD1,TGTGCCAGTAGTACGGGACAGCTCTTGGGTGGCTACACCTTC,CASSTGQLLGGYTF
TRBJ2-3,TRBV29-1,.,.,TGCAGCGTTGAAGGGGGACGAACTAGCACAGATACGCAGTATTTT,CSVEGGRTSTDTQYF
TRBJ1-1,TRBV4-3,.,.,TGCGCCAGCAGCCAAGATCTATCACCGAAGTCTTACTTT,CASSQDLSPKSYF
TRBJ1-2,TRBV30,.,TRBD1,TGTGCCTGGACCGCTCGGGGACAGGGAGGTTTCTATGGCTACACCTTC,CAWTARGQGGFYGYTF